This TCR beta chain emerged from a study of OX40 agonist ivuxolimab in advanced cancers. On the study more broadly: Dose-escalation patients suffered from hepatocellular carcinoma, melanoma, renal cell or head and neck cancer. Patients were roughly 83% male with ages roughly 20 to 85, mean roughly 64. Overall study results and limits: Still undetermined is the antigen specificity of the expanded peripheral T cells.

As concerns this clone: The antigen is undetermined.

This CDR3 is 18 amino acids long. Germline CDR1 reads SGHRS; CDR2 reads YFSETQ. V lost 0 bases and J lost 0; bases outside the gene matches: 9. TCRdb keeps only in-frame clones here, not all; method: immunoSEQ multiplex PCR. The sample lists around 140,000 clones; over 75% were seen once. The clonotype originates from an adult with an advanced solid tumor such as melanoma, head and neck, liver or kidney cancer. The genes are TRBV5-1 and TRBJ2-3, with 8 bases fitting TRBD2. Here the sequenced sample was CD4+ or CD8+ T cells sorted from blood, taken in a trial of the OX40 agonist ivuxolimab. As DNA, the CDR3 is TGCGCCAGCAGCTTGGCCCCTAGCGGGCCGCTTAGCACAGATACGCAGTATTTT. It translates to CASSLAPSGPLSTDTQYF.